These T cell receptor beta chains were read from a single sample in a study of shared clonotypes between healthy human individuals. Data came from immunoSEQ multiplex PCR; TCRdb stores just in-frame clones and leaves some out. The sample holds 1.4 million to 1.5 million clones; roughly 95% are singletons and the top ten take about 1.2%. Sequencing was done on a sample of naive CD4+ T cells sorted from blood. All receptors derive from a man aged 25 to 40 in good health. CDR3s include the opening cysteine and the closing phenylalanine or tryptophan. The order of the fields is CDR3 length, clone size, J gene, D gene, V gene, CDR3 DNA, CDR3 protein. The D gene is left open where the match is weak. Clone size is given for some rows only: seen once, a few or many times, or a class if the clone is expanded.

>11|.|TRBJ1-1|.|TRBV28
TGTGCCAGCAGTCGCCACACTGAAGCTTTCTTT
CASSRHTEAFF
>10|.|TRBJ2-5|.|TRBV7-9
TGTGCCAGCCAGGGGGAGACCCAGTACTTC
CASQGETQYF
>14|.|TRBJ1-1|.|TRBV5-1
TGCGCCAGCCGCTCACCAGGGGAGAACACTGAAGCTTTCTTT
CASRSPGENTEAFF
>15|.|TRBJ2-7|TRBD1|TRBV6-5
TGTGCCAGCAGCAACATCCCGGGACAGAGGTACGAGCAGTACTTC
CASSNIPGQRYEQYF
>11|.|TRBJ1-2|.|TRBV6-5
TGTGCCACCCAGACAGTCTATGGCTACACCTTC
CATQTVYGYTF
>13|.|TRBJ2-2|.|TRBV7-3
TGTGCCAGCAGCTCCTGGGAGTCCGGGGAGCTGTTTTTT
CASSSWESGELFF
>15|once|TRBJ2-7|TRBD2|TRBV4-3
TGCGCCAGCAGCCAAGAGTCTAGCGGGGCCTACGAGCAGTACTTC
CASSQESSGAYEQYF
>21|.|TRBJ2-4|.|TRBV10-3
TGTGCCATCAGTGAGTCGTCTGGTACAGGGATTCACCAAGGGCGAAAAAACATTCAGTACTTC
CAISESSGTGIHQGRKNIQYF
>15|.|TRBJ2-7|.|TRBV5-5
TGTGCCAGCAGCTTGGCAACTGCTACACCCTACGAGCAGTACTTC
CASSLATATPYEQYF
>12|.|TRBJ2-3|TRBD1|TRBV5-1
TGCGCCAGCAGCTACAGGGGGGATACGCAGTATTTT
CASSYRGDTQYF
>15|.|TRBJ2-1|TRBD1|TRBV5-4
TGTGCCAGCAGCTCTCCCCGACAGGGTGGTAATGAGCAGTTCTTC
CASSSPRQGGNEQFF
>9|once|TRBJ2-5|.|TRBV20-1
TGCAGTGGTATCTGGGTCCAGTACTTC
CSGIWVQYF
>19|.|TRBJ2-1|TRBD2|TRBV2
TGTGCCAGCAGATACGGGACTAGCGGGAGTCCCAGCTCCTACAATGAGCAGTTCTTC
CASRYGTSGSPSSYNEQFF
>15|.|TRBJ2-5|TRBD2|TRBV19
TGTGCCAGTAGTGCCGATTTAGCGGGAGGAGAGACCCAGTACTTC
CASSADLAGGETQYF
>15|.|TRBJ1-1|TRBD1|TRBV9
TGTGCCAGCAGCACTTTGTCAGGGGGCGTTACTGAAGCTTTCTTT
CASSTLSGGVTEAFF
>16|.|TRBJ2-1|TRBD2|TRBV5-8
TGTGCCAGCAGCTTAGGCGGGAGGCCGCTTGACGATGAGCAGTTCTTC
CASSLGGRPLDDEQFF
>14|.|TRBJ2-5|.|TRBV7-8
TGTGCCAGCAGCTTTCGGGACAATCAAGAGACCCAGTACTTC
CASSFRDNQETQYF
>14|few|TRBJ1-4|TRBD1|TRBV5-1
TGCGCCAGCAGCTTGTCAGGGGGCTGGGAAAAACTGTTTTTT
CASSLSGGWEKLFF
>13|.|TRBJ2-2|TRBD1|TRBV7-7
TGTGCTAGCAGCCTACAGGGGGCCGGGGAGCTGTTTTTT
CASSLQGAGELFF
>13|.|TRBJ2-7|TRBD1|TRBV6-5
TGTGCCAGCAGGCGGCCGGGACAGCCGGTACAGTACTTC
CASRRPGQPVQYF
>16|.|TRBJ2-1|.|TRBV4-3
TGCGCCAGCAGCCAAGATACCAGCATCTCCTACAATGAGCAGTTCTTC
CASSQDTSISYNEQFF
>16|.|TRBJ1-4|TRBD1|TRBV5-4
TGTGCCAGCAGCTTGTTATCAAGGGGGCAGAGTGAAAAACTGTTTTTT
CASSLLSRGQSEKLFF
>15|.|TRBJ2-4|TRBD1|TRBV27
TGTGCCAGCAGACTATTGACAGGGACCAAAAACATTCAGTACTTC
CASRLLTGTKNIQYF
>11|.|TRBJ2-5|.|TRBV30
TGTGCCTGGAGTCTTTCTGAGACCCAGTACTTC
CAWSLSETQYF
>15|.|TRBJ1-4|.|TRBV7-9
TGTGCCAGCAGCTCCACCGGGACTGGGAATGAAAAACTGTTTTTT
CASSSTGTGNEKLFF
>19|.|TRBJ2-6|.|TRBV9
TGTGCCAGCAGCGGGGGACGGGGTAGCACCCGCTCTGGGGCCAACGTCCTGACTTTC
CASSGGRGSTRSGANVLTF
>15|.|TRBJ2-4|TRBD1|TRBV18
TGTGCCAGCTCACCTACGGACAGGGCCAAAAACATTCAGTACTTC
CASSPTDRAKNIQYF
>18|.|TRBJ2-3|TRBD1|TRBV5-1
TGCGCCAGCAGCTTATTCGGTGACAGGGCTAAGGGCACAGATACGCAGTATTTT
CASSLFGDRAKGTDTQYF
>14|.|TRBJ2-3|.|TRBV29-1
TGCAGCGTTGAAGGGACTCCTTCACCAGATACGCAGTATTTT
CSVEGTPSPDTQYF
>15|.|TRBJ2-3|TRBD1|TRBV18
TGTGCCAGCTCACCCGGGACAGGGGCTCCAGATACGCAGTATTTT
CASSPGTGAPDTQYF
>16|.|TRBJ2-3|TRBD2|TRBV10-1
TGCGCCAGCAGTGAGCCGGGACTAGCGGGGGCAGATACGCAGTATTTT
CASSEPGLAGADTQYF
>14|.|TRBJ2-7|.|TRBV5-4
TGTGCCAGCAGCTCTGAGGCGGTTACCTACGAGCAGTACTTC
CASSSEAVTYEQYF
>13|once|TRBJ2-3|.|TRBV27
TGTGCCAGCAGTTTTAAGGAGAGGGATACGCAGTATTTT
CASSFKERDTQYF
>16|.|TRBJ2-2|.|TRBV12-5
TGTGCTAGTGGCGCCGGGACACTTCTTTACACCGGGGAGCTGTTTTTT
CASGAGTLLYTGELFF
>14|.|TRBJ2-5|TRBD1|TRBV7-7
TGTGCTAGCAGCTCAGACAGGGGACAAGAGACCCAGTACTTC
CASSSDRGQETQYF
>16|.|TRBJ1-5|.|TRBV6-1
TGTGCCAGCAGTGGCCCCGGGGCGACCTCCAATCAGCCCCAGCATTTT
CASSGPGATSNQPQHF
>14|.|TRBJ2-7|.|TRBV7-2
TGTGCCAGCAGCTTCGATAACGGGAACTACGAGCAGTACTTC
CASSFDNGNYEQYF